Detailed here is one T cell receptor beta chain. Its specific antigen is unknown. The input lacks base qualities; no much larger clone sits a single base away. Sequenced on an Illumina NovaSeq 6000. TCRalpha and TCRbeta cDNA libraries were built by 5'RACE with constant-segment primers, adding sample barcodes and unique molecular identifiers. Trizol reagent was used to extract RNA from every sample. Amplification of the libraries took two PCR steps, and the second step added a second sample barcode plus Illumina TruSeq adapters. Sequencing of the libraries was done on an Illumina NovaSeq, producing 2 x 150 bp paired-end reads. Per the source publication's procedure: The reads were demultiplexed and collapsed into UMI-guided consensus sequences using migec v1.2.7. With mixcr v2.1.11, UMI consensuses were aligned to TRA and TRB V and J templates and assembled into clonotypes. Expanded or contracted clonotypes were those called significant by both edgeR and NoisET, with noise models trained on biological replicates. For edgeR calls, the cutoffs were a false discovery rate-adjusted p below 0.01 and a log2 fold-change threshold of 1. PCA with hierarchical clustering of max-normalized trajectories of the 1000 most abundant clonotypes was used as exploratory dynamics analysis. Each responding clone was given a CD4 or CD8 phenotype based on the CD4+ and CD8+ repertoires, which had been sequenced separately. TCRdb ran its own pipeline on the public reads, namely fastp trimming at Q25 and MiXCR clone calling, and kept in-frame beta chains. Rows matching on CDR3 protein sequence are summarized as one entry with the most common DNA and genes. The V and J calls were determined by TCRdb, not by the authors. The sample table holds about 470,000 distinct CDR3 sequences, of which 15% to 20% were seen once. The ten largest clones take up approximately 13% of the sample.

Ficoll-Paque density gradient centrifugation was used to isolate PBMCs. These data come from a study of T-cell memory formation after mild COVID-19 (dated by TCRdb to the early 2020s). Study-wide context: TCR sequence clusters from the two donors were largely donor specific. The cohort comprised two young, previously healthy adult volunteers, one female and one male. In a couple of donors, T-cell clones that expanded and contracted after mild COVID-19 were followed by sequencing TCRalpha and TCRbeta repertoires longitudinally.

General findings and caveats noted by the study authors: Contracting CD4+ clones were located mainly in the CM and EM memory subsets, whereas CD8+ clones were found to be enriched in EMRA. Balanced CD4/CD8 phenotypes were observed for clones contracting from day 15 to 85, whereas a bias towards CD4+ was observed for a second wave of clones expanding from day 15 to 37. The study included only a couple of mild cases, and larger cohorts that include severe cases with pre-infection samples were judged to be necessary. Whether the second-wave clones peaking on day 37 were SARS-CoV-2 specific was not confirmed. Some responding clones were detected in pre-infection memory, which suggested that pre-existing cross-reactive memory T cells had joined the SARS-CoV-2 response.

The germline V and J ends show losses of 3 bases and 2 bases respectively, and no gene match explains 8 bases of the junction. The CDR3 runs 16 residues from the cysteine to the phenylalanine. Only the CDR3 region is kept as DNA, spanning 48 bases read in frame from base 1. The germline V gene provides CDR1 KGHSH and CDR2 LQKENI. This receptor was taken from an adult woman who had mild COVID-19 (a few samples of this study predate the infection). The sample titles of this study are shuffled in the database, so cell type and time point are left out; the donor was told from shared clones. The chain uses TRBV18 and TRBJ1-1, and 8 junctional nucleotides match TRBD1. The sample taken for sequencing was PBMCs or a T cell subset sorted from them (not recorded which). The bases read TGTGCCAGCTCACCCCAGGGGGCGAGTTATAACACTGAAGCTTTCTTT. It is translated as CASSPQGASYNTEAFF.